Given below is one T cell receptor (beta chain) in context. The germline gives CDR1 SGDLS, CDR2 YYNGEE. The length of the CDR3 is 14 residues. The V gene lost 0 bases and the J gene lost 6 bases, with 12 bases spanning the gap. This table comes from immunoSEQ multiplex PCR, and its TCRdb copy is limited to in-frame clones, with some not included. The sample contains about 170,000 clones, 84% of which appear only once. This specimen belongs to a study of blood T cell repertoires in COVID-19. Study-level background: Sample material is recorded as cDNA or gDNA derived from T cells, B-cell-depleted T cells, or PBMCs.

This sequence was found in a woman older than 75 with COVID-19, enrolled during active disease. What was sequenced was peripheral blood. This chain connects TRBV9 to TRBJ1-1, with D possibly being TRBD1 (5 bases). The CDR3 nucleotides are TGTGCCAGCAGCGTAGGGCAGGGCTTCGCTGAAGCTTTCTTT. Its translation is CASSVGQGFAEAFF.